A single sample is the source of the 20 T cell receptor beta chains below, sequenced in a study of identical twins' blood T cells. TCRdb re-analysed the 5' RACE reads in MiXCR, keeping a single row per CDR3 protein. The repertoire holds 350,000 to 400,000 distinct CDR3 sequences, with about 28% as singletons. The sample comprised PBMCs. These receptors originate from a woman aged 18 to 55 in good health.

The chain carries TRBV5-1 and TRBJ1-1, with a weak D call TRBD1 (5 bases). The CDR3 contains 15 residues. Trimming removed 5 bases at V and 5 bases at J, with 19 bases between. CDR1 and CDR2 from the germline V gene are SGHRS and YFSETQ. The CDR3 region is CASSGTWGGGTEAFF. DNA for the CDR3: TGCGCCAGCAGTGGAACCTGGGGGGGAGGAACTGAAGCTTTCTTT.

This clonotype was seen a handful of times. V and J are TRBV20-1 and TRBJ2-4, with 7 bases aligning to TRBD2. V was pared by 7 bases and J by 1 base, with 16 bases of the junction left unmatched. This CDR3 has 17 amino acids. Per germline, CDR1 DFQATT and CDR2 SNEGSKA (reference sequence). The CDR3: CSVPAYRLGRAKNIQYF. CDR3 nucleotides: TGCAGTGTACCGGCTTATAGGCTCGGGAGGGCCAAAAACATTCAGTACTTC.

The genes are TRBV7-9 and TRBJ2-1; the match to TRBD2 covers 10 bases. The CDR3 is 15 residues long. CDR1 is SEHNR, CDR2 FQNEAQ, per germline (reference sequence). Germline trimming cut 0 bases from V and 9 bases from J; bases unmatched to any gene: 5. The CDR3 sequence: CASSLASGREGEQFF. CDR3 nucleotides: TGTGCCAGCAGCTTAGCCAGCGGGAGGGAGGGTGAGCAGTTCTTC.

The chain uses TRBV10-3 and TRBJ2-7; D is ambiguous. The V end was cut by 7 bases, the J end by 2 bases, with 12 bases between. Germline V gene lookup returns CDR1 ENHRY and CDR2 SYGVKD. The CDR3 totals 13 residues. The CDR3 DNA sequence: TGTGCCATCAATTCGGGCAGCACCTACGAGCAGTACTTC. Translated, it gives CAINSGSTYEQYF.

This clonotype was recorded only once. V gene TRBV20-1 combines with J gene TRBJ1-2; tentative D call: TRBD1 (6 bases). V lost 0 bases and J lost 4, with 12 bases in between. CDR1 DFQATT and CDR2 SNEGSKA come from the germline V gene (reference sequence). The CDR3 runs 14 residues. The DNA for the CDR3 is TGCAGTGCTAGAGAGGACAGCCTGCTCTATGGCTACACCTTC. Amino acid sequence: CSAREDSLLYGYTF.

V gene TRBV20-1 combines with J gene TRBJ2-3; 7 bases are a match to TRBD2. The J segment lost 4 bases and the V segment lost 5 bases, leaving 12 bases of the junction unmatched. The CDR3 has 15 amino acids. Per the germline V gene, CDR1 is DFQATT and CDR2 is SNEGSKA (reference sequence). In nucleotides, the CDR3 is TGCAGTGCTCTGAACCCAGCGGGGCTGGCAGATACGCAGTATTTT. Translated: CSALNPAGLADTQYF.

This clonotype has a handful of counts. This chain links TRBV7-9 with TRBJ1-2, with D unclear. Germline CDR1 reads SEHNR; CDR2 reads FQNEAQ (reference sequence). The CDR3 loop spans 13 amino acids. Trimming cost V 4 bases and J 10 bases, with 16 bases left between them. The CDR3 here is CASSSLSGGHYTF. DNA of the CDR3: TGTGCCAGCAGCTCCCTGTCCGGTGGGCACTACACCTTC. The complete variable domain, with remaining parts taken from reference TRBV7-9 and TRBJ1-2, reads DTGVSQNPRHKITKRGQNVTFRCDPISEHNRLYWYRQTLGQGPEFLTYFQNEAQLEKSRLLSDRFSAERPKGSFSTLEIQRTEQGDSAMYLCASSSLSGGHYTFGSGTRLTVV.

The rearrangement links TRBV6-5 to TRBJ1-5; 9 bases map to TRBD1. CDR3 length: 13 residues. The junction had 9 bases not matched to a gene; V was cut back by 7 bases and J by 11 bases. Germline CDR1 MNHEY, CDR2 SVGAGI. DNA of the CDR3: TGTGCCAGCAAAACCGGGACAGGGTTTGCCCAGCATTTT. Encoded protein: CASKTGTGFAQHF.

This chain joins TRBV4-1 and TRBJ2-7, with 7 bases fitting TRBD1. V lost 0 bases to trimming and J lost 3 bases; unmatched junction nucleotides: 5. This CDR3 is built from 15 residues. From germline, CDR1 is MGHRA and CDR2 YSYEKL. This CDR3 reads CASSQEQGKFYEQYF. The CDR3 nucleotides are TGCGCCAGCAGCCAAGAACAGGGGAAGTTCTACGAGCAGTACTTC.

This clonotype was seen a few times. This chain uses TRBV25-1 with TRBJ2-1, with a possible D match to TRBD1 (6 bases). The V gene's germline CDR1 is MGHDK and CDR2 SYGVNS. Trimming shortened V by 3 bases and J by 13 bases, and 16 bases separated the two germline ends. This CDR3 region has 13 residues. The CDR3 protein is CASSDANPGEQFF. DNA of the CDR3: TGTGCCAGCAGTGACGCCAACCCAGGGGAACAGTTCTTC.

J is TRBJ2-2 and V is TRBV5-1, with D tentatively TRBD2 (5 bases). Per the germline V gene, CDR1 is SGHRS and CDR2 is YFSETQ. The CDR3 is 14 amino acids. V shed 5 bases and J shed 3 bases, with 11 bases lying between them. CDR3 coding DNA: TGCGCCAGCAGTATGCTAGCCCACACCGGGGAGCTGTTTTTT. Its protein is CASSMLAHTGELFF.

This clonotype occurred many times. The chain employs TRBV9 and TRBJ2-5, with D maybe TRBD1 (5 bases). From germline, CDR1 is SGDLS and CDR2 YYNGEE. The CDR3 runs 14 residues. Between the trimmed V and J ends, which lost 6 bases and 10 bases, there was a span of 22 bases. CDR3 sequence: CASTNFDSQGDQYF. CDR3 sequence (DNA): TGTGCCAGCACCAACTTCGACAGTCAGGGTGACCAGTACTTC.

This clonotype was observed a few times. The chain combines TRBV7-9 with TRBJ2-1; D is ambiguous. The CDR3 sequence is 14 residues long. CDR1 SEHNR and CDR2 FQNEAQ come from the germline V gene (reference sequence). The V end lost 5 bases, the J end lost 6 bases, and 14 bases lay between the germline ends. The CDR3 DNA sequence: TGTGCCAGCAGCCTGGTCCTGGGTTTCAATGAGCAGTTCTTC. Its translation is CASSLVLGFNEQFF.

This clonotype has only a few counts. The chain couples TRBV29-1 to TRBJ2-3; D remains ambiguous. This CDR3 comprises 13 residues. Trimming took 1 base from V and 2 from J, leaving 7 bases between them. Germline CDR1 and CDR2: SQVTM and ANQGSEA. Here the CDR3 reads CSVEGDYTDTQYF. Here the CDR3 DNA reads TGCAGCGTTGAAGGTGATTACACAGATACGCAGTATTTT.

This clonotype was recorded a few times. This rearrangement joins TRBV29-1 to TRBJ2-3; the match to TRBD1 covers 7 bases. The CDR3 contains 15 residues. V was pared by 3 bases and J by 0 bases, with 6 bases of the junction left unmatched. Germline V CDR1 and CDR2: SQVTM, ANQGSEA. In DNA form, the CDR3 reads TGCAGCGTTGAGAAGGGGGCATCTAGCACAGATACGCAGTATTTT. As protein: CSVEKGASSTDTQYF.

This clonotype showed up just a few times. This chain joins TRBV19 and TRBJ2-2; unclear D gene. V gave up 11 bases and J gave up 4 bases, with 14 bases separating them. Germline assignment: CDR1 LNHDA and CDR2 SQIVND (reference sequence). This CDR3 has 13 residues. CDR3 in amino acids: CAGQGVGTGELFF. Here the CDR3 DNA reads TGTGCCGGTCAAGGAGTGGGCACCGGGGAGCTGTTTTTT.

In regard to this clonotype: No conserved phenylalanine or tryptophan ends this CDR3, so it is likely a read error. CDR3 nucleotide sequence: TGCGCCAGCAGCCCAGACAGAGACACTGAAGCTTTCCTT. It encodes CASSPDRDTEAFL. The chain has TRBV5-1 and TRBJ1-1; maybe TRBD1 (5 bases). The V gene lost 4 bases and the J gene lost 3 bases, with 10 bases spanning the gap. The length of the CDR3 is 13 residues. Germline V gives CDR1 SGHRS, CDR2 YFSETQ.

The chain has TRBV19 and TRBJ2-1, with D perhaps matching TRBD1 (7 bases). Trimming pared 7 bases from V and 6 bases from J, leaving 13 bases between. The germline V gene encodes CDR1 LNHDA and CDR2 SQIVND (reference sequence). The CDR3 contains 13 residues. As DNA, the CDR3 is TGTGCCAGTACAGGGAGGACAGGCAATGAGCAGTTCTTC. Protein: CASTGRTGNEQFF.

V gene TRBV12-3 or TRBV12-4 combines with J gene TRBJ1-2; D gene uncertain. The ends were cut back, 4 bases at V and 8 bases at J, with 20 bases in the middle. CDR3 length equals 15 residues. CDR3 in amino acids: CASSYLRLPYRGYTF. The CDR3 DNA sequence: TGTGCCAGCAGTTACCTCCGGCTCCCCTATCGGGGCTACACCTTC.

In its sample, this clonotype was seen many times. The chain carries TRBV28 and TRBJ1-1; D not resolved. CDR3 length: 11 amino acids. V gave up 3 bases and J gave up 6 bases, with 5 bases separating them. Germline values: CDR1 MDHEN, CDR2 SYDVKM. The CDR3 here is CASSLRAEAFF. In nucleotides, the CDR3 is TGTGCCAGCAGTTTGCGGGCTGAAGCTTTCTTT.